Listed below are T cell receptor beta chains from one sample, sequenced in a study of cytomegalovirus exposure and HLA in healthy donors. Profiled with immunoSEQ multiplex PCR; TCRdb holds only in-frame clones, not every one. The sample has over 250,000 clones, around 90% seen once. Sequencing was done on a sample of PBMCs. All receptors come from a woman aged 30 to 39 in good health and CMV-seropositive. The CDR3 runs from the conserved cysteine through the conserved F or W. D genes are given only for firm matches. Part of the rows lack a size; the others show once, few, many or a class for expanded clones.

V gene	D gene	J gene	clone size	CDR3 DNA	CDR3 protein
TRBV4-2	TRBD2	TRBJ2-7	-	TGTGCCAGCAGCCAGGGAATGGGGGGGACCTACGAGCAGTACTTC	CASSQGMGGTYEQYF
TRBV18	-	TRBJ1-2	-	TGTGCCAGCTCACCACAAAAGGGGGGGAACTCCCATGGCTACACCTTC	CASSPQKGGNSHGYTF
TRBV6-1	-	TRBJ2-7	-	TGTGCCAGCAGTGACAGTCCCCAAAGCTCCTACGAGCAGTACTTC	CASSDSPQSSYEQYF
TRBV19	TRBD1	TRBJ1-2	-	TGTGCCAGTGAACCCGGGACAGGGGGTTATGGCTACACCTTC	CASEPGTGGYGYTF
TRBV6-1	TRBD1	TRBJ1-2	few	TGTGCCAGCAGAGACGACAGGGGGTCACACTATGGCTACACCTTC	CASRDDRGSHYGYTF
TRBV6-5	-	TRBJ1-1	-	TGTGCCAGCAGTTACCGAACAGCCTCGATGAACACTGAAGCTTTCTTT	CASSYRTASMNTEAFF
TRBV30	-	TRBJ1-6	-	TGTGCCTGGAACAGCCTTAATTCACCCCTCCACTTT	CAWNSLNSPLHF
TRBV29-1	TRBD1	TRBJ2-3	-	TGCAGCGTTGTTTCAGGGGGTGGGATCACAGATACGCAGTATTTT	CSVVSGGGITDTQYF
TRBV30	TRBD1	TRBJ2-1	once	TGTGCCTGGAGAGACAGGGGCTTTTACAATGAGCAGTTCTTC	CAWRDRGFYNEQFF
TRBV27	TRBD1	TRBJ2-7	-	TGTGCCAGCAGTTCCCCTTTCCGGACAGGGGTGAACGAGCAGTACTTC	CASSSPFRTGVNEQYF
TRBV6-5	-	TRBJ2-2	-	TGTGCCAGCAGTTACCGAAGCGGGCTTACCACCGGGGAGCTGTTTTTT	CASSYRSGLTTGELFF
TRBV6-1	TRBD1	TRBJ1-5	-	TGTGCCATCAGTGAGTCAGGGGGCAGGGATCAGCCCCAGCATTTT	CAISESGGRDQPQHF
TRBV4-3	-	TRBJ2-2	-	TGCGCCAGCAGCCAAGAAACAGGGGACTTCACCGGGGAGCTGTTTTTT	CASSQETGDFTGELFF
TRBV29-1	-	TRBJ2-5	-	TGCAGCGTCGAGGGGGGAAGGCAAGAGACCCAGTACTTC	CSVEGGRQETQYF
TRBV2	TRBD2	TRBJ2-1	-	TGTGCCAGCGGGACTAGTGGTTCCAATGAGCAGTTCTTC	CASGTSGSNEQFF
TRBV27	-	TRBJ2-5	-	TGTGCCAGCAGTTTAGCTAGATTTCAAGAGACCCAGTACTTC	CASSLARFQETQYF
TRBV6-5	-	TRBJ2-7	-	TGTGCCAGCAGCCCAGACACCCGGATAGGGGAGCAGTACTTC	CASSPDTRIGEQYF
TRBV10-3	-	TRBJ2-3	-	TGTGCCATCAGTGCCCCTAGCGGCACAGATACGCAGTATTTT	CAISAPSGTDTQYF
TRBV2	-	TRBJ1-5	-	TGTGCCAGCAGTGAAGCTGGGTGGGGGCTGGGCCAGCCCCAGCATTTT	CASSEAGWGLGQPQHF
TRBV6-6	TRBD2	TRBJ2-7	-	TGTGCCAGCACCCCACTAGCGGGAACCTACGAGCAGTACTTC	CASTPLAGTYEQYF
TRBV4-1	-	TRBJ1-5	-	TGCGCCAGCAGCCAAGATCGGGTCGGAGATCAGCCCCAGCATTTT	CASSQDRVGDQPQHF
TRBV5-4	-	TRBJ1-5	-	TGTGCCAGCAGCGAGTCGGGGGGGAATAGCAATCAGCCCCAGCATTTT	CASSESGGNSNQPQHF
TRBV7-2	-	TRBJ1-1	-	TGTGCCAGCAGCAAAAGAGGGGGCACTGAAGCTTTCTTT	CASSKRGGTEAFF
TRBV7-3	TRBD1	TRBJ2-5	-	TGTGCCAGCAGCTTCGGGGACAGAGACCAAGAGACCCAGTACTTC	CASSFGDRDQETQYF
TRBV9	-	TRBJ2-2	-	-	CASSVGTGIQFF
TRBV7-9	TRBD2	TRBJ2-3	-	TGTGCCAGCAGCCAGCAGCGGGGGGGCCGGGATACGCAGTATTTT	CASSQQRGGRDTQYF
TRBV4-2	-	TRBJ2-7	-	TGTGCCAGCAGCCAAGAACAGGAGGCTGGCTACGAGCAGTACTTC	CASSQEQEAGYEQYF
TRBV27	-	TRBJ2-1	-	TGTGCCAGCAGTTTCCCCACAGTTCCTAATGAGCAGTTCTTC	CASSFPTVPNEQFF
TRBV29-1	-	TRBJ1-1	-	TGCAGCGTTGATGAGGGGAACACTGAAGCTTTCTTT	CSVDEGNTEAFF
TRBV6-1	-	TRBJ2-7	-	TGTGCCAGCAGTGCTTTCATCCGCCTCTCCTACGAGCAGTACTTC	CASSAFIRLSYEQYF
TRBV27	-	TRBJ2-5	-	TGTGCCAGCAGAAGCGCGGGATGGGGGGAGACCCAGTACTTC	CASRSAGWGETQYF
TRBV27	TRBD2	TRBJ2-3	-	TGTGCCAGCAGCCTACCTCCAGGGAGGGACACAGATACGCAGTATTTT	CASSLPPGRDTDTQYF
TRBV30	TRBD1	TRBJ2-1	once	TGTGCCTACGAACCGGGACAGGGAAGTATTATAGGACAGTTCTTC	CAYEPGQGSIIGQFF
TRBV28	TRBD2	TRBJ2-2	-	TGTGCCAGCAGTCGACTAGCGGGAGGAGGGGAGCTGTTTTTT	CASSRLAGGGELFF
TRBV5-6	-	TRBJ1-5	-	TGTGCCAGCAGCTTAAGGGAACAAAGCAATCAGCCCCAGCATTTT	CASSLREQSNQPQHF
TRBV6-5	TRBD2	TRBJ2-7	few	TGTGCCAGCAGTTACGGGACTAGCGGCTACGAGCAGTACTTC	CASSYGTSGYEQYF
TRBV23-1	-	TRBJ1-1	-	TGCGCCAGCAGTCAAGACCCTTTCTTT	CASSQDPFF
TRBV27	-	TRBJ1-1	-	TGTGCCAGCAGTTTATCTCAGGGGATGAACACTGAAGCTTTCTTT	CASSLSQGMNTEAFF
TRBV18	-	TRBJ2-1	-	TGTGCCAGCTCACCGGCGGGAAATGAGCAGTTCTTC	CASSPAGNEQFF
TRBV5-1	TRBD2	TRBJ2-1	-	TGCGCCAGCAGCTTGGCCGAGGCGGGAGGGGGCGAGCAGTTCTTC	CASSLAEAGGGEQFF
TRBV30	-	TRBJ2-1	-	TGTGCTTGCACGGACTACAATGAGCAGTTCTTC	CACTDYNEQFF
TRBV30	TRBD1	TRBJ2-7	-	TGTGCCTGGAGTGTTCTCGACAGGGTCTCCTACGAGCAGTACTTC	CAWSVLDRVSYEQYF
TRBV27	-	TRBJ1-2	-	TGTGCCAGCAGTTTATCGGCCCAGGGATCTAACTATGGCTACACCTTC	CASSLSAQGSNYGYTF
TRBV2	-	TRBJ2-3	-	TGTGCCAGCAGCCGGGAGTATAGCACAGATACGCAGTATTTT	CASSREYSTDTQYF
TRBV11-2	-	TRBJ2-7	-	TGTGCCAGCAGCCGGAGGGGGGACGAGCAGTACTTC	CASSRRGDEQYF
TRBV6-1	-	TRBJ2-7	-	TGTGCCAGCAGTGAATGGTCTAGCCTGAGATACCTATCCTACGAGCAGTACTTC	CASSEWSSLRYLSYEQYF